This TCR beta chain is drawn from a study of blood T cell repertoires in COVID-19 (dated by TCRdb to the early 2020s). Background on the whole study: The collaborator samples originated in the United States, Italy and Spain and spanned the acute and convalescent phases of COVID-19. Where HLA class I and class II types were available, the types were taken from metadata supplied by the sample provider, not from assay-based typing. The material from the prospective study consisted of cDNA or gDNA derived from T cells, B-cell-depleted T cells, or PBMCs. The repertoires were released in a freely available public database intended as a resource for research on the immune response to SARS-CoV-2. Deeply sampled blood TCRbeta repertoires from subjects exposed to, actively infected with, or recovered from COVID-19 were included in the dataset. Nearly every sample came with metadata listing a de-identified subject ID, COVID-19 status, age in years and sex. The samples were drawn from the first 160 participants of the ongoing ImmuneRACE study and from 1,254 subjects provided by 6 global collaborators.

To note about this clone: Its antigen has not been determined. No per-base quality is available; no much larger clone lies one base away.

Study-wide conclusions, independent of this receptor: The quantity of clinical and demographic metadata differed by source and by participant and was supplied without curation.

The immunoSEQ Assay, a bias-controlled multiplex PCR, was used to amplify TCRbeta CDR3 regions from genomic DNA. The published analysis was carried out like this. The number of nucleated cells in each sample was estimated by amplification of reference gene primers within the assay. Sequence reads were collapsed and filtered to measure the absolute abundance of every unique TCRbeta CDR3 rearrangement. For each sample, productive Simpson clonality was calculated as the square root of Simpson's diversity index over productive rearrangements. The source is immuneACCESS, and TCRdb retained only in-frame sequences with V and J called. Part of the clones is not carried over; for the studies checked, unresolved V genes explain less than half of this, and the remainder is unexplained. For V, J and clone size, that table is used; D and trimming come from the DNA. The sample data list just over 90,000 clones, and roughly 90% of these were observed just once. In total, the top ten clones hold roughly 1.5% of the sample.

The CDR3 starts with the cysteine, ends with the phenylalanine, and has 15 residues. Only the CDR3 DNA is retained, 45 bases long and in frame from the first base. V is cut by 1 base and J by 8 bases, and the space between the germline ends is 17 bases. According to the germline V gene, CDR1 reads SGHTA and CDR2 reads FQGNSA. Each collaborating institution followed its own protocols to collect whole blood in K2EDTA tubes. For TCRbeta analysis, collaborators shipped samples in one of three forms: frozen whole blood, isolated PBMCs, or DNA extracted from either of those sample types. The source material was peripheral blood. The receptor was derived from a human donor with active COVID-19. The donor label of this sample is uncertain. The chain uses TRBV7-2 and TRBJ1-2, with no confident D gene call. The DNA sequence is as follows: TGTGCCAGCAGCTTAGGGCTAGCGGATCTACGGGGCTACACCTTC. This sequence encodes CASSLGLADLRGYTF.